This TCR beta chain is from a study of shared clonotypes between healthy human individuals. Study findings and constraints: Clonotype sharing across a few donors was observed for 4.5% to 6.5% of naive CD4 clonotypes. Naive subsets generally exceeded memory subsets in estimated richness.

The study drew all its donors from Caucasian adults living in Nashville, Tennessee. Concerning this clone itself: Its target is not known.

In the authors' methods: With immunoSEQ giving junction-only sequences and no quality scores, filtering differed. Sequenced by immunoSEQ multiplex PCR; TCRdb stores in-frame clones only, minus some. Clone size and V and J calls were adopted from that table, with D and trimming inferred from the DNA. This table holds some 980,000 clones, around three quarters found once. The germline V gene has CDR1 MNHEY and CDR2 SVGAGI. The CDR3 length is 14 residues. Trimming at V came to 6 bases and at J to 5 bases, leaving 7 bases not matched to a gene. This TCR came from a man between 18 and 29 years old in good health. The rearrangement joins TRBV6-5 to TRBJ2-7; 10 positions agree with TRBD2. The specimen sequenced was memory CD4+ T cells sorted from blood. Subset reported: CD45RA-negative fraction. CDR3 loop: CASRPSGRRDEQYF. The DNA for the CDR3 is TGTGCCAGCAGACCTAGCGGGAGAAGGGACGAGCAGTACTTC.